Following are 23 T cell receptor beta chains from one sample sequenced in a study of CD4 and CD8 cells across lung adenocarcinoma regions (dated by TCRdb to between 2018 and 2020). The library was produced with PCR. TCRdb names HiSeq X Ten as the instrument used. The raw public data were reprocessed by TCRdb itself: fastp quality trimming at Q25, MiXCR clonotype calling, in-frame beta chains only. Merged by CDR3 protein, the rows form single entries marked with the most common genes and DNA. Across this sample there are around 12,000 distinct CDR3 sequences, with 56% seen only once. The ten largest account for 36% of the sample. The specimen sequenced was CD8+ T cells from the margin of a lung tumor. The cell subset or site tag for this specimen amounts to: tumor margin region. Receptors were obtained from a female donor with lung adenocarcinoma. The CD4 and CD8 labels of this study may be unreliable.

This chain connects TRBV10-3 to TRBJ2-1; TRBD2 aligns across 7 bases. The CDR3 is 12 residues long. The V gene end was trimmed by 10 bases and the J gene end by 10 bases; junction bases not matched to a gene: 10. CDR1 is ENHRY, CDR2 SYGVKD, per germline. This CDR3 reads CATMRGRSEQFF. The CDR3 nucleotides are TGTGCCACAATGCGGGGGAGAAGCGAGCAGTTCTTC.

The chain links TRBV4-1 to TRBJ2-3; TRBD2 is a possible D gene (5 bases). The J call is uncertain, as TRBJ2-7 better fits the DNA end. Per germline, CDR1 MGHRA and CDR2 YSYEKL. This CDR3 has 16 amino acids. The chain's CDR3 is CASSPPGSRRAETQYF. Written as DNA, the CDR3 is TGCGCCAGCAGCCCCCCGGGGTCTAGAAGGGCAGAGACGCAGTACTTC.

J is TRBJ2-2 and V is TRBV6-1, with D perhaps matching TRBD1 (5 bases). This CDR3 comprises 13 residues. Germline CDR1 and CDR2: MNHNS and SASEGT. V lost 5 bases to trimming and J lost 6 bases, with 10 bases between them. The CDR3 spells CASSKGEAGELFF. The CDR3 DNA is TGTGCCAGCAGTAAAGGGGAAGCCGGGGAGCTGTTTTTT.

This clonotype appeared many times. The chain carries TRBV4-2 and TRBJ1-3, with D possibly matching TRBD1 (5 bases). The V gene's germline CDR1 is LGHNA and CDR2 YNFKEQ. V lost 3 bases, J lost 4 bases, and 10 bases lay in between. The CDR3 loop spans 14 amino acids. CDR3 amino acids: CASSQGLGGNTIYF. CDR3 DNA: TGTGCCAGCAGCCAGGGGCTGGGAGGAAACACCATATATTTT.

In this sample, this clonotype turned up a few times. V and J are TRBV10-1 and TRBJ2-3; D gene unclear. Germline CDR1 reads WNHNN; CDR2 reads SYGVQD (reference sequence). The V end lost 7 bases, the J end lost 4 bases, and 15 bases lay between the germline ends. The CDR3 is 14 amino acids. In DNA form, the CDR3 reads TGCGCCAGCAAGGTCAGGCAAGACCCAGATACGCAGTATTTT. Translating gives CASKVRQDPDTQYF.

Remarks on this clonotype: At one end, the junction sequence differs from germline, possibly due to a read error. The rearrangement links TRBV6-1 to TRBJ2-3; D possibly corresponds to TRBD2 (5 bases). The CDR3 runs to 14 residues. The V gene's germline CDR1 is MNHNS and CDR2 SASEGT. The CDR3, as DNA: TGTGCCAGCACTGAAGCCGGAGGCAAAGACACTCAGTATTTC. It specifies CASTEAGGKDTQYF.

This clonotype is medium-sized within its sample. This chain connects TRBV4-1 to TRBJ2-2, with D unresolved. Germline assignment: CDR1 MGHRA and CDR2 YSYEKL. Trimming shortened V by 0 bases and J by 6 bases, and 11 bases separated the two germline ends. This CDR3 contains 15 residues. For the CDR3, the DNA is TGCGCCAGCAGCCAAGATTTCCCCGCGTCCGGGGAGCTGTTTTTT. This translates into CASSQDFPASGELFF.

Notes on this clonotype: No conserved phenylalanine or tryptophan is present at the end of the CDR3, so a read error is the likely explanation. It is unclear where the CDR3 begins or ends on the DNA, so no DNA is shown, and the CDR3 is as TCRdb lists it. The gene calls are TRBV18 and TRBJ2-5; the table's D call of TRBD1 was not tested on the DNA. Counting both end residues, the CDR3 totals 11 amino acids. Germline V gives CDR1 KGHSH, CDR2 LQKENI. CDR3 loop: CIFRRDRVSPC.

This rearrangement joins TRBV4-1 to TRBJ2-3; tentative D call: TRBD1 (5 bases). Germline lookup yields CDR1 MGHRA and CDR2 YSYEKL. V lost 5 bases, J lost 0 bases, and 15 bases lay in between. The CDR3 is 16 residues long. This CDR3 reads CASSDTQASSTDTQYF. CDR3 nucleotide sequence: TGCGCCAGCAGCGATACACAGGCATCTAGCACAGATACGCAGTATTTT.

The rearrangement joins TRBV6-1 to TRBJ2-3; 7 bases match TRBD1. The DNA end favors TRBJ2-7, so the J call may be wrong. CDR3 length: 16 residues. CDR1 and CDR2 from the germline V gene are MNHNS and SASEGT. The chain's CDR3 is CASRPRGQRAKDTQYF. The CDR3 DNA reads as TGTGCCAGCCGTCCTAGGGGGCAGCGAGCCAAAGATACGCAGTACTTC.

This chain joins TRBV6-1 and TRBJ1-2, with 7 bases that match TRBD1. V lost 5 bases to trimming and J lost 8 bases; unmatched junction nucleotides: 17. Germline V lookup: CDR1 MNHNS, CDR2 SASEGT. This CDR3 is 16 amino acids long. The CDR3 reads CASSPGTAGREAGYTF. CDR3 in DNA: TGTGCCAGCAGTCCGGGGACAGCCGGGAGGGAGGCAGGCTACACCTTC.

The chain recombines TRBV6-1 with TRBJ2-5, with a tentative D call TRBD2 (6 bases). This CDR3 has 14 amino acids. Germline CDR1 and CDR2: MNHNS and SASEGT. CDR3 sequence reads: CAGSGAREQETQYF. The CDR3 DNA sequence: TGTGCGGGCAGTGGGGCCCGGGAGCAAGAGACCCAGTACTTC.

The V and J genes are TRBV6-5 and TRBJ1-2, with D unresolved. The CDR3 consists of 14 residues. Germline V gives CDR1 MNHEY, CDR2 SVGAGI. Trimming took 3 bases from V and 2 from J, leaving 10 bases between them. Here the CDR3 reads CASSYEGHNYGYTF. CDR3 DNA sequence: TGTGCCAGCAGTTATGAGGGCCACAACTATGGCTACACCTTC.

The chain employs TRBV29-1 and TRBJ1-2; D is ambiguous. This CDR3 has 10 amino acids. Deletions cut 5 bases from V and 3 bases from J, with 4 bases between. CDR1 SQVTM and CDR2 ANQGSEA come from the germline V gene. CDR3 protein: CSVIDYGYTF. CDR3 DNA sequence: TGCAGCGTTATCGACTATGGCTACACCTTC.

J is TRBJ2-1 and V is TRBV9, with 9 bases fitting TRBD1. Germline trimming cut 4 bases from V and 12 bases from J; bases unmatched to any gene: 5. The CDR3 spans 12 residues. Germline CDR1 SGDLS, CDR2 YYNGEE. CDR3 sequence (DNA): TGTGCCAGCAGCTCCCGGACAGGGGTGCAGTTCTTC. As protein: CASSSRTGVQFF. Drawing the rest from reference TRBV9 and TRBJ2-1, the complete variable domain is DSGVTQTPKHLITATGQRVTLRCSPRSGDLSVYWYQQSLDQGLQFLIQYYNGEERAKGNILERFSAQQFPDLHSELNLSSLELGDSALYFCASSSRTGVQFFGPGTRLTVL.

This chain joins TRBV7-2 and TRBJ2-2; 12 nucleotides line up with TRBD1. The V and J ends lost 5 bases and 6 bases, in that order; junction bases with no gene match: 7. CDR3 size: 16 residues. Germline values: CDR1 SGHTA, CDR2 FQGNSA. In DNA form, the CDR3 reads TGTGCCAGCAGCCGCCCCGGGACAGGGGGCCCCGGGGAGCTGTTTTTT. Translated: CASSRPGTGGPGELFF. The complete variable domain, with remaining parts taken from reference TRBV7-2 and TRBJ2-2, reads GAGVSQSPSNKVTEKGKDVELRCDPISGHTALYWYRQSLGQGLEFLIYFQGNSAPDKSGLPSDRFSAERTGGSVSTLTIQRTQQEDSAVYLCASSRPGTGGPGELFFGEGSRLTVL.

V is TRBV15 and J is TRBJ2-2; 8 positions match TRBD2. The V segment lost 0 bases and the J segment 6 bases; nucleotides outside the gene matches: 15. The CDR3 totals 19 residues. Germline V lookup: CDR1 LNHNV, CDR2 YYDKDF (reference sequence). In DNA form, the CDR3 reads TGTGCCACCAGCAGAGATAGGACGGGGGGGCGGTCTACCCCCGGGGAGCTGTTTTTT. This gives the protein CATSRDRTGGRSTPGELFF.

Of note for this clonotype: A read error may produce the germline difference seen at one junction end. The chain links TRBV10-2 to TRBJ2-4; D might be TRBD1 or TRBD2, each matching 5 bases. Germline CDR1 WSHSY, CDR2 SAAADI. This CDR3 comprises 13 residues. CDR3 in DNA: TGCGCCACGGGGCTGGGAGCGAAAGACATGCAGTACTTC. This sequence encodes CATGLGAKDMQYF.

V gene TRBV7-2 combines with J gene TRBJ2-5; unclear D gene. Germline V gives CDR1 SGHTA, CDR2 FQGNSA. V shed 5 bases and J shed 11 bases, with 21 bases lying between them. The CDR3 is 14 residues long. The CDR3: CASSGCGGVDTQYF. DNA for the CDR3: TGTGCCAGCAGCGGGTGCGGTGGCGTAGATACGCAGTACTTC.

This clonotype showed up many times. CDR3 amino acids: CASSEPGTVYYEQYF. In DNA, the CDR3 is TGTGCCAGCAGTGAACCCGGGACAGTATATTACGAGCAGTACTTC. This chain links TRBV6-1 with TRBJ2-7; TRBD1 matches 7 bases. This CDR3 spans 15 amino acids. The germline CDR1 and CDR2 sequences are MNHNS and SASEGT. The junction had 8 bases not matched to a gene; V was cut back by 2 bases and J by 4 bases.

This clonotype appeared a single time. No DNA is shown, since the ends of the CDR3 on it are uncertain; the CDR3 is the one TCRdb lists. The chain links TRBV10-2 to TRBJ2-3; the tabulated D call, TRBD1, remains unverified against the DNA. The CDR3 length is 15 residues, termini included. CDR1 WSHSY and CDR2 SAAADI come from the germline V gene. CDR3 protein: CASRDVAGGTDTQYF.

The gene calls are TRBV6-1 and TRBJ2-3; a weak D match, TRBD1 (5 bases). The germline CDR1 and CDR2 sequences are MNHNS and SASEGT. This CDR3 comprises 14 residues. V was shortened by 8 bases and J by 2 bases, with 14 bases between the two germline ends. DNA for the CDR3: TGTGCCAGCCGAGGACACCTATACACAGATACGCAGTATTTT. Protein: CASRGHLYTDTQYF.

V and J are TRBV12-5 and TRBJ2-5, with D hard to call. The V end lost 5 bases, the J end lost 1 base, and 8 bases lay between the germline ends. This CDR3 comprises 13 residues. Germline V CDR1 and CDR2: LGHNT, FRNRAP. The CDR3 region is CASGDTFQETQYF. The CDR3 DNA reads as TGTGCTAGTGGTGACACCTTCCAAGAGACCCAGTACTTC.